This T cell receptor beta chain was identified in a study of cytomegalovirus exposure and HLA in healthy donors. Study in general: As released early, the data held 70 million to 100 million unique TCRs from HLA-typed donors.

Findings of the study overall: Fewer N-insertions than the roughly 670-donor mean were reportedly shown by an Asian-associated ancestry cluster in a later analysis. In an earlier analysis, about 87% or about 30%: the productive usage of most TCR beta V segments. Available immune exposure information covered CMV serostatus only.

Per the germline V gene, CDR1 is SGHTA and CDR2 is FQGNSA. The V gene end was trimmed by 5 bases and the J gene end by 7 bases; junction bases not matched to a gene: 10. This CDR3 has 15 residues. As to this clone: What it recognizes is unknown.

Primers for the PCR totalled 60 Vbeta and 13 Jbeta. Produced via immunoSEQ multiplex PCR; TCRdb's table is partial and in-frame only. The repertoire holds more than 85,000 clones, with around four fifths as singletons. Sequenced sample: PBMCs. The genes are TRBV7-2 and TRBJ2-1, with TRBD2 matching over 8 bases. This TCR derives from a man in his forties in good health and CMV-seronegative. The CDR3 DNA follows: TGTGCCAGCAGCAAAACCGGGACTAGTTGGAATGAGCAGTTCTTC. This gives the protein CASSKTGTSWNEQFF.